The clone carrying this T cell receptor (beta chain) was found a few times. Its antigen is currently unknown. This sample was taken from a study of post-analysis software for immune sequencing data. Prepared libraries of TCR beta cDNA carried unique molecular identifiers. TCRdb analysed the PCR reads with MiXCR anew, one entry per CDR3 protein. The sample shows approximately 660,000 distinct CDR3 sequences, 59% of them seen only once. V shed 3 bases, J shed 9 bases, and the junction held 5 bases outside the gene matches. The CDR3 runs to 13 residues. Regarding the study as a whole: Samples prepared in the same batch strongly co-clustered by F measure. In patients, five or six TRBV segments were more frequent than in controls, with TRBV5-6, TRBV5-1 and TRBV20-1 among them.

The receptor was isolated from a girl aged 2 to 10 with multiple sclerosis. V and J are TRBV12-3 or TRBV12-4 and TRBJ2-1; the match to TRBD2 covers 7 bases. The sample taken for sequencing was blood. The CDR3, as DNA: TGTGCCAGCAGTTTCCAGCGGGGTGGTGAGCAGTTCTTC. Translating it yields CASSFQRGGEQFF.